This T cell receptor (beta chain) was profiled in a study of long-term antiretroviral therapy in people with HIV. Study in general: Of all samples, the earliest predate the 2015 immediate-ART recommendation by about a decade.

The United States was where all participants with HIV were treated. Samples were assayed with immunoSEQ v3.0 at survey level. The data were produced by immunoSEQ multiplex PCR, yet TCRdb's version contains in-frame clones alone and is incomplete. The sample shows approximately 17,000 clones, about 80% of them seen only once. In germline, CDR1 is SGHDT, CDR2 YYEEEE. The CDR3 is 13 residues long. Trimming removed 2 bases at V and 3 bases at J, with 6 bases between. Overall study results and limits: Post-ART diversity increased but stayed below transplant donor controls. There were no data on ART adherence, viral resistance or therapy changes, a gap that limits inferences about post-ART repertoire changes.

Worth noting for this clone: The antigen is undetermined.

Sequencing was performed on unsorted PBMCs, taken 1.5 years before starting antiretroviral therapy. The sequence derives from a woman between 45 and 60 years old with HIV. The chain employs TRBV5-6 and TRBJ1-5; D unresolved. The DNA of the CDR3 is TGTGCCAGCAGCTTAGGTTTCAATCAGCCCCAGCATTTT. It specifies CASSLGFNQPQHF.